This T cell receptor beta chain was observed in a study of CD8 T cells in Susac syndrome. Random-hexamer reverse transcription was applied to roughly 0.5 to 1 ug RNA. An immunoSEQ multiplex PCR generated amplified TCR beta CDR3 products spanning 54 Vbeta and 13 Jbeta. TCRdb processed the immunoSEQ multiplex PCR reads anew with MiXCR; each CDR3 protein has one entry. The sample contains roughly 130,000 distinct CDR3 sequences, roughly 94% of which appear only once. Study results and limitations: The study conceded that relatively few individuals underwent its TCR sequencing and HLA analysis.

In regard to this clonotype: Its cognate antigen is unknown.

Germline V gives CDR1 SGHVS, CDR2 FQNEAQ. The CDR3 spans 16 residues. V trimming: 4 bases; J trimming: 4 bases; junction bases outside the gene matches: 10. Stable or active relapsing-remitting multiple sclerosis, untreated and meeting revised McDonald criteria, defined the controls. TEMRA cells were FACS-enriched, while CD8+ and CD4+ T cells were negatively isolated. This sequence originates from a human donor with multiple sclerosis. The sample consisted of CD4+ T cells from PBMCs. The V and J genes are TRBV7-8 and TRBJ1-2; 9 positions agree with TRBD1. CDR3 sequence: CASSSRRWTGAYGYTF. CDR3 bases: TGTGCCAGCAGCTCACGGAGGTGGACAGGGGCCTATGGCTACACCTTC.